In its sample, the clone carrying this T cell receptor (beta chain) was seen a few times. V lost 6 bases and J 4 bases, leaving 19 bases between the germline ends. Germline V gives CDR1 LGHNT, CDR2 FRNRAP. This CDR3 region has 16 residues. This table comes from immunoSEQ multiplex PCR, and its TCRdb copy is limited to in-frame clones, with some not included. The sample has more than 45,000 clones; 65% to 90% are singletons. These data come from a study of blood T cell repertoires in COVID-19. Across the study: T cells, B-cell-depleted T cells, or PBMCs provided the cDNA or gDNA that served as material.

This TCR derives from a woman over 75 with COVID-19, enrolled during active disease. The sequencing sample was made of peripheral blood. The rearrangement uses TRBV12-5 and TRBJ1-5; possible D gene TRBD1, 5 bases. CDR3 amino acids: CASGQTLGTPNQPQHF. The CDR3 nucleotides are TGTGCTAGTGGCCAGACCCTAGGGACTCCGAATCAGCCCCAGCATTTT.